Shown below are 11 T cell receptor beta chains from a single sample sequenced in a study of blood T cells in healthy people across ages. A second about 7 to 12 cycle PCR used barcoded and J-beta primers. MiXCR, run by TCRdb on the 5' RACE reads, gives a single entry per CDR3 protein. Among approximately 2,000,000 distinct CDR3 sequences listed, about two fifths were seen once. The sequenced material came from blood. These receptors were obtained from a human donor in good health.

In its sample, this clonotype was seen a few times. This rearrangement joins TRBV4-1 to TRBJ1-2; tentatively, D is TRBD1 (5 bases). Germline V CDR1 and CDR2: MGHRA, YSYEKL. The CDR3 contains 14 residues. Trimming took off 3 bases at V and 6 bases at J, with 14 bases between the two ends. The CDR3 loop reads CASSQEISGNGYTF. The DNA for the CDR3 is TGCGCCAGCAGCCAGGAAATATCAGGGAATGGCTACACCTTC.

V gene TRBV29-1 combines with J gene TRBJ1-2; TRBD1 might be the D (5 bases). Germline-derived CDR1 and CDR2 are SQVTM and ANQGSEA. The CDR3 has 14 residues. V lost 1 base, J lost 4 bases, and 13 bases lay in between. The CDR3 DNA reads as TGCAGCGTTGAAGCTCAAGGGGCTGGCTATGGCTACACCTTC. Its translation is CSVEAQGAGYGYTF.

This chain connects TRBV6-5 to TRBJ2-1; D may be TRBD1 (5 bases). The CDR3 runs 14 residues. V lost 2 bases and J lost 8, with 13 bases in between. CDR1 MNHEY and CDR2 SVGAGI come from the germline V gene. CDR3 sequence reads: CASSYLQQGDEQFF. In DNA, the CDR3 is TGTGCCAGCAGTTACCTACAGCAGGGTGATGAGCAGTTCTTC.

V usage is TRBV29-1 and J usage is TRBJ2-1; D is undetermined. The CDR3 totals 13 residues. Trimming took 2 bases from V and 13 from J, leaving 18 bases between them. Germline V gives CDR1 SQVTM, CDR2 ANQGSEA. DNA of the CDR3: TGCAGCGTTGAAATAAACAGAGAAGAGACCCAGTTCTTC. The encoded protein is CSVEINREETQFF.

This clonotype has a handful of counts. The chain uses TRBV6-2 or TRBV6-3 and TRBJ2-1; TRBD2 agrees at 13 bases. The CDR3 consists of 16 residues. Germline CDR1 and CDR2: MNHEY and SVGEGT. J was trimmed by 6 bases and V by 5 bases; bases with no gene match: 7. The CDR3 region has the DNA TGTGCCAGCAGTCGGACTAGCGGGGGCTTAGGCAATGAGCAGTTCTTC. As protein: CASSRTSGGLGNEQFF.

The CDR3 coding sequence is TGCAGTGCTACCCCAACGGGACAGAGGGGTGAAAAACTGTTTTTT. Translation gives CSATPTGQRGEKLFF. The chain joins TRBV20-1 to TRBJ1-4; 7 positions match TRBD1. The CDR3 spans 15 residues. Unmatched junction bases numbered 12, after V lost 4 bases and J lost 7 bases. Germline V gives CDR1 DFQATT, CDR2 SNEGSKA (reference sequence).

The V and J genes are TRBV2 and TRBJ2-2; TRBD2 matches 9 bases. This CDR3 is built from 15 residues. V trimming: 6 bases; J trimming: 7 bases; junction bases outside the gene matches: 9. Looked up from germline, CDR1 is SNHLY and CDR2 is FYNNEI. The CDR3 DNA reads TGTGCCAGCAGACCGGGACTAGCAGGTGGCGGGGAGCTGTTTTTT. Translating gives CASRPGLAGGGELFF. The entire variable domain, with the rest obtained from reference TRBV2 and TRBJ2-2, is as follows: EPEVTQTPSHQVTQMGQEVILRCVPISNHLYFYWYRQILGQKVEFLVSFYNNEISEKSEIFDDQFSVERPDGSNFTLKIRSTKLEDSAMYFCASRPGLAGGGELFFGEGSRLTVL.

A few counts support this clonotype. The chain has TRBV7-2 and TRBJ1-6, with a possible D match to TRBD1 (6 bases). This CDR3 is built from 15 residues. V lost 5 bases and J lost 10, with 18 bases in between. Germline CDR1 is SGHTA and CDR2 is FQGNSA. This CDR3 reads CASSPIPGAQSPLHF. CDR3 sequence (DNA): TGTGCCAGCAGCCCGATCCCGGGGGCGCAGTCACCCCTCCACTTT.

As to this clonotype: Compared with germline, one end of the junction differs, possibly owing to a read error. The gene calls are TRBV7-2 and TRBJ2-1, with D tentatively TRBD1 or TRBD2 (5 bases each). CDR1 is SGHTA and CDR2 is FQGNSA in the germline V gene. The CDR3 sequence is 13 residues long. CDR3 DNA: TGTGCCAGCAGCCCTCCCCCTTCCAGGGAGCCGTTCTTC. It encodes CASSPPPSREPFF.

This clonotype came up a few times. CDR3 nucleotides: TGTGCCAGCAGTTTGTCCGGTCGTGGGAGAAACACCATATATTTT. Translation: CASSLSGRGRNTIYF. This chain links TRBV28 with TRBJ1-3; D not resolved. V was shortened by 3 bases and J by 5 bases, with 14 bases between the two germline ends. There are 15 residues in the CDR3. The germline CDR1 and CDR2 sequences are MDHEN and SYDVKM.

This clonotype was picked up a small number of times. This chain uses TRBV13 with TRBJ2-7, with 7 bases identical to TRBD2. The V gene end was trimmed by 6 bases and the J gene end by 3 bases; junction bases not matched to a gene: 8. CDR3 size: 14 residues. CDR1 PRHDT and CDR2 FYEKMQ come from the germline V gene (reference sequence). The CDR3 loop is CASSLGGKVYEQYF. The DNA for the CDR3 is TGTGCCAGCAGTTTGGGAGGGAAGGTCTACGAGCAGTACTTC.